Listed below are T cell receptor beta chains from one sample, sequenced in a study of T-cell reconstitution after alpha-beta-depleted transplantation in children. TCRdb recomputed calls from the PCR reads with MiXCR, one row per CDR3 protein. Of about 92,000 distinct CDR3 sequences in the sample, less than 15% were seen once. Sequenced here: PBMCs from the stem cell graft donor, sampled from the stem cell graft. The receptor set was obtained from a human donor who donated a stem cell graft to a child with inherited bone marrow failure. Each CDR3 is given with its conserved first and last residue. D genes are given only for firm matches. Size is stated for part of the rows, as once, few or many counts, or as a class when the clone is expanded.

size,D,V,J,DNA,CDR3
few,.,TRBV7-2,TRBJ2-3,TGTGCCAGCAGCTTACGGGGAGGTGAAGATACGCAGTATTTT,CASSLRGGEDTQYF
many,TRBD1,TRBV18,TRBJ1-1,TGTGCCAGCTCAAGGACAGGGAGAACTGAAGCTTTCTTT,CASSRTGRTEAFF
many,TRBD1,TRBV12-3/TRBV12-4,TRBJ2-7,TGTGCCAGCAGCCCAACCGGGACAGGGGTCTACGAGCAGTACTTC,CASSPTGTGVYEQYF
many,.,TRBV7-8,TRBJ1-1,TGTGCCAGCAGCCCGTTGTTGAACACTGAAGCTTTCTTT,CASSPLLNTEAFF
many,.,TRBV5-1,TRBJ2-7,TGCGCCAGCAGCTTGGGGGACACTACCTACGAGCAGTACTTC,CASSLGDTTYEQYF
many,.,TRBV4-3,TRBJ2-2,TGCGCCAGCAGCCAAGAGGGGCGTGGGAGCACCGGGGAGCTGTTTTTT,CASSQEGRGSTGELFF
many,.,TRBV12-3/TRBV12-4,TRBJ1-5,TGTGCCAGCAGTTTTTCGGATCAGCCCCAGCATTTT,CASSFSDQPQHF
.,.,TRBV19,TRBJ2-6,TGTGCCACGCGAGGGGGGAAAAACGTCCTGACTTTC,CATRGGKNVLTF
many,.,TRBV7-2,TRBJ2-5,TGTGCCAGCAGCCGCGAACGGGAGACCCAGTACTTC,CASSRERETQYF
few,.,TRBV7-2,TRBJ1-1,TGTGCCAGCAGCTTAACATGGAACACTGAAGCTTTCTTT,CASSLTWNTEAFF
many,TRBD2,TRBV7-8,TRBJ2-7,TGTGCCAGCGTCCCCCACGGGGGGTCGACCTACGAGCAGTACTTC,CASVPHGGSTYEQYF
many,.,TRBV27,TRBJ2-7,TGTGCCAGCAGTCACAGGGATGGCGAGCAGTACTTC,CASSHRDGEQYF
many,.,TRBV5-5,TRBJ1-4,TGTGCCAGCAGCTTGGGGTCCACAGGGCTAGGTAATGAAAAACTGTTTTTT,CASSLGSTGLGNEKLFF
many,.,TRBV7-9,TRBJ2-2,TGTGCCAGCAGCTTAGCGGGGAGCGACACCGGGGAGCTGTTTTTT,CASSLAGSDTGELFF
many,.,TRBV5-1,TRBJ2-7,TGCGCCAGCAGCTTGGCCGGGGTATCCTACGAGCAGTACTTC,CASSLAGVSYEQYF
many,TRBD1,TRBV29-1,TRBJ1-1,TGCAGCGCCGATTGGACAGGGGGCCTTGGAGCTTTCTTT,CSADWTGGLGAFF
medium-sized,.,TRBV10-2,TRBJ2-7,TGCGCCAGCACCGACAGAACCTACGAGCAGTACTTC,CASTDRTYEQYF
many,.,TRBV7-2,TRBJ1-1,TGTGCCAGCAGGTTACAGGAGAACACTGAAGCTTTCTTT,CASRLQENTEAFF
.,TRBD1,TRBV12-3/TRBV12-4,TRBJ1-4,TGTGCCAGCAGTAGCAGAGGGACAGGCCATGAAAAACTGTTTTTT,CASSSRGTGHEKLFF
.,TRBD2,TRBV18,TRBJ2-1,TGTGCCAGCTCACCAGGCTGTACTAGCGGGGGGGCCTACAATGAGCAGTTCTTC,CASSPGCTSGGAYNEQFF
many,TRBD1,TRBV7-6,TRBJ2-7,TGTGCCAGCAGCTCGACCCCGGGACAGGGGAGGGAGCAGTACTTC,CASSSTPGQGREQYF
many,.,TRBV7-3,TRBJ2-2,TGTGCCAGCAGCTCCGCGGGCAACCCCGGGGAGCTGTTTTTT,CASSSAGNPGELFF
many,.,TRBV5-5,TRBJ1-1,TGTGCCAGCAGCTTGACGAACACTGAAGCTTTCTTT,CASSLTNTEAFF
few,.,TRBV18,TRBJ1-1,TGTGCCAGCTCACCTATACAGGACACTGAAGCTTTCTTT,CASSPIQDTEAFF
many,TRBD1,TRBV20-1,TRBJ1-2,TGCAGTGCTAGGACAGGGGGCGCGGCTGGCTACACCTTC,CSARTGGAAGYTF
many,TRBD1,TRBV3-1,TRBJ2-4,TGTGCCAGCAGCCACCCGGGACAGGGTAATTCCAAAAACATTCAGTACTTC,CASSHPGQGNSKNIQYF
many,TRBD1,TRBV5-1,TRBJ1-5,TGCGCCAGCAGCCTGGGGACAGGGGTTAATCAGCCCCAGCATTTT,CASSLGTGVNQPQHF
many,TRBD2,TRBV7-2,TRBJ2-4,TGTGCCAGGGGGATAGCGGGGGGTTGGGGTCCAGACATTCAGTACTTC,CARGIAGGWGPDIQYF
medium-sized,.,TRBV4-3,TRBJ1-2,TGCGCCAGCAGCCAAGCGGCGGGAGGAGACTATGGCTACACCTTC,CASSQAAGGDYGYTF
many,.,TRBV5-4,TRBJ1-5,TGTGCCAGCAGCTGGGGGGGCCAAAATAGCAATCAGCCCCAGCATTTT,CASSWGGQNSNQPQHF
many,.,TRBV7-9,TRBJ2-7,TGTGCCAGCAGCTTAGCGACCAGGTACGAGCAGTACTTC,CASSLATRYEQYF
.,.,TRBV19,TRBJ1-2,TGTGCCAGTAGTATCGGACAGAACACTAACTATGGCTACACCTTC,CASSIGQNTNYGYTF
many,.,TRBV12-3/TRBV12-4,TRBJ1-5,TGTGCCAGCAGTTTAGGGGACACTAGCAATCAGCCCCAGCATTTT,CASSLGDTSNQPQHF
.,.,TRBV5-1,TRBJ2-5,TGCGCCAGCAGCTTGGGAGGGCGGACCCAAGAGACCCAGTACTTC,CASSLGGRTQETQYF
many,TRBD1,TRBV5-1,TRBJ2-1,TGCGCCAGCAGCTTAGGACAGGTTTACAATGAGCAGTTCTTC,CASSLGQVYNEQFF
many,.,TRBV20-1,TRBJ2-3,TGCAGTGCTAGAGATTGGGGGGGGCTTGGGGATACGCAGTATTTT,CSARDWGGLGDTQYF
.,.,TRBV28,TRBJ1-1,TGTGCCAGCAGTCCGGTCCTCGGCGGTGAAGCTTTCTTT,CASSPVLGGEAFF
many,TRBD1,TRBV5-1,TRBJ2-4,TGCGCCAGCAGCCCCGGCGGGACAGGGGACATTCAGTACTTC,CASSPGGTGDIQYF
many,.,TRBV6-2/TRBV6-3,TRBJ2-1,TGTGCCAGCGGCGTCCCCCCTCCAGTATACAATGAGCAGTTCTTC,CASGVPPPVYNEQFF
many,TRBD2,TRBV3-1,TRBJ2-1,TGTGCCAGCAGCCTAGCGGGGGGCCGCTATGAGCAGTTCTTC,CASSLAGGRYEQFF
many,TRBD1,TRBV9,TRBJ1-5,TGTGCCAGCAGCCTAACAGGGGCAGGGCAGCCCCAGCATTTT,CASSLTGAGQPQHF
many,.,TRBV29-1,TRBJ1-2,TGCAGCGTCACCACCCAATACGGGGTTCGTCGCCCTCACTATGGCTACACCTTC,CSVTTQYGVRRPHYGYTF
many,.,TRBV7-2,TRBJ2-1,TGTGCCAGCAGCTTGGGACTCCCTAGGAATGAGCAGTTCTTC,CASSLGLPRNEQFF
many,.,TRBV5-1,TRBJ1-4,TGCGCCAGCAGCCTGGTCGGGGATCAGGGTGAAAAACTGTTTTTT,CASSLVGDQGEKLFF
many,.,TRBV7-6,TRBJ2-1,TGTGCCAGCAGCTTATCAGGGAACGAGCAGTTCTTC,CASSLSGNEQFF
many,.,TRBV4-3,TRBJ2-2,TGCGCCAGCAGCCATGGGGATAACACCGGGGAGCTGTTTTTT,CASSHGDNTGELFF
many,.,TRBV20-1,TRBJ1-1,TGCAGTGCTAGAGATTCGGGGGCTGCGAACACTGAAGCTTTCTTT,CSARDSGAANTEAFF
many,TRBD1,TRBV15,TRBJ1-5,TGTGCCACCAGCAGGGGAGGACAGGGCCGGCAGCCCCAGCATTTT,CATSRGGQGRQPQHF
few,.,TRBV6-6,TRBJ1-5,TGTGCCAGCAGCCGGGACACATATCAGCCCCAGCATTTT,CASSRDTYQPQHF
many,TRBD1,TRBV7-2,TRBJ1-1,TGTGCCAGCTCAAGACAGGGCTCGATGAACACTGAAGCTTTCTTT,CASSRQGSMNTEAFF
.,TRBD2,TRBV5-7,TRBJ2-6,TGTGCCAGGGGCGGCGGGAGCCTAGGGTACTCTGGGGCCAACGTCCTGACTTTC,CARGGGSLGYSGANVLTF
.,TRBD1,TRBV11-2,TRBJ1-4,TGTGCCAGCAGCTTAGGAGGGGACAGCTATGAAAAACTGTTTTTT,CASSLGGDSYEKLFF
many,.,TRBV6-2/TRBV6-3,TRBJ1-5,TGTGCCAGCAGTAAAGGCAGATTGAGCAATCAGCCCCAGCATTTT,CASSKGRLSNQPQHF